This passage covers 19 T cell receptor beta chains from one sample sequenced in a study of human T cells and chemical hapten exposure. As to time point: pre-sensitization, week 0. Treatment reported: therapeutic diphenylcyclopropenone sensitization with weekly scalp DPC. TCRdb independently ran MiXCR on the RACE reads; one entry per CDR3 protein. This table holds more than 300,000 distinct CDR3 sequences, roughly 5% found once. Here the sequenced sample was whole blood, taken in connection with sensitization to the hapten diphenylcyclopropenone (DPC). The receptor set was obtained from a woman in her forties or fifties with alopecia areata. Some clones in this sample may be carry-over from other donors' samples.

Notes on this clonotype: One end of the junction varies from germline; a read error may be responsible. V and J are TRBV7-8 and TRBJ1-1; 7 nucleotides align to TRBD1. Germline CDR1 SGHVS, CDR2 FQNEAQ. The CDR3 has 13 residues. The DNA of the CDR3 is TGTGCCACCAGCTTAGGGGGCGTCACTGAAGCTTTCTTT. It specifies CATSLGGVTEAFF. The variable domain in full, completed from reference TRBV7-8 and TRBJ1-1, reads GAGVSQSPRYKVAKRGQDVALRCDPISGHVSLFWYQQALGQGPEFLTYFQNEAQLDKSGLPSDRFFAERPEGSVSTLKIQRTQQEDSAVYLCATSLGGVTEAFFGQGTRLTVV.

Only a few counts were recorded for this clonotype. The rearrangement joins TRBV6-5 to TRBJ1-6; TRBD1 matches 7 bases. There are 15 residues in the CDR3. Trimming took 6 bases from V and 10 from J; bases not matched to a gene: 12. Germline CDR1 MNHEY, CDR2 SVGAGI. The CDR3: CASRTYRGKESPLHF. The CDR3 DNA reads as TGTGCCAGCAGGACTTACAGGGGCAAGGAATCACCCCTCCACTTT.

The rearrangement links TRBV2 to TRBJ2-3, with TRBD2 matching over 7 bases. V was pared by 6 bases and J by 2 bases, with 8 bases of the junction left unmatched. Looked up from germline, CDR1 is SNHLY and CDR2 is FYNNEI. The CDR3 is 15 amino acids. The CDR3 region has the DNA TGTGCCAGCAGGAGACTAGCTGAAAACACAGATACGCAGTATTTT. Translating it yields CASRRLAENTDTQYF.

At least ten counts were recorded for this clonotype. CDR3 bases: TGTGCCAGCAGTTTGGGCAGCTCCCCTGGGGCCAACGTCCTGACTTTC. Translation gives CASSLGSSPGANVLTF. The genes are TRBV12-3 or TRBV12-4 and TRBJ2-6; D ambiguous. The CDR3 length is 16 residues. Trimming left V 3 bases short and J 2 bases short, with 11 bases between.

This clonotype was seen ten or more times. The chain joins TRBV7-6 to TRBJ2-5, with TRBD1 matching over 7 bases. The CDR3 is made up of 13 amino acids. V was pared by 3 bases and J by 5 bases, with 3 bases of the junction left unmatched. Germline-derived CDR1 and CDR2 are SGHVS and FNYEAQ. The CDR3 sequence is CASSLGTVETQYF. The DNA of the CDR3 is TGTGCCAGCAGCTTGGGGACAGTGGAGACCCAGTACTTC.

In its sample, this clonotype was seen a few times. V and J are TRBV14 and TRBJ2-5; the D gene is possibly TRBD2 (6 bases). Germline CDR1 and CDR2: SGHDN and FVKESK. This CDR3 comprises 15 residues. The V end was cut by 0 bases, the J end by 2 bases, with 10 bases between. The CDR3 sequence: CASSQEEGGQETQYF. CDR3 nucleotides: TGTGCCAGCAGCCAAGAGGAGGGAGGACAAGAGACCCAGTACTTC. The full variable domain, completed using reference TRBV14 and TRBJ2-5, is EAGVTQFPSHSVIEKGQTVTLRCDPISGHDNLYWYRRVMGKEIKFLLHFVKESKQDESGMPNNRFLAERTGGTYSTLKVQPAELEDSGVYFCASSQEEGGQETQYFGPGTRLLVL.

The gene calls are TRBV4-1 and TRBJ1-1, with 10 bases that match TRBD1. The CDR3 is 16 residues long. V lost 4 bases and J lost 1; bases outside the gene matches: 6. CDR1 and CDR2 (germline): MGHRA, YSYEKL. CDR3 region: CASSRGTGDANTEAFF. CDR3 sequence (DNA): TGCGCCAGCAGCCGCGGGACAGGGGATGCGAACACTGAAGCTTTCTTT.

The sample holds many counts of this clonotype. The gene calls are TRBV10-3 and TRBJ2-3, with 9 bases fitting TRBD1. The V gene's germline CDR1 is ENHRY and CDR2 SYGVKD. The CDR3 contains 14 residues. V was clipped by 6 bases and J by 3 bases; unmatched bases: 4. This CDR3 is CAIRGQGTTDTQYF. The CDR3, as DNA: TGTGCCATCAGGGGACAGGGCACTACAGATACGCAGTATTTT.

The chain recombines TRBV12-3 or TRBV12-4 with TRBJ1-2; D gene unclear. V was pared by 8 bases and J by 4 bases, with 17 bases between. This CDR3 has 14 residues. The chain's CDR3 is CASGGGDSTYGYTF. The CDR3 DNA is TGTGCCAGCGGAGGCGGGGATTCGACCTATGGCTACACCTTC.

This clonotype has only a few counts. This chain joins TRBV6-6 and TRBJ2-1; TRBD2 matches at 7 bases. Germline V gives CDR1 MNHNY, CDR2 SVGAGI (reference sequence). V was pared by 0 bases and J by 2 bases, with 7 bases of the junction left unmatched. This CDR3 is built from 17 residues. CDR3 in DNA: TGTGCCAGCAGTTACTCTAATTTGGGGGGGACCTACAATGAGCAGTTCTTC. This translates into CASSYSNLGGTYNEQFF.

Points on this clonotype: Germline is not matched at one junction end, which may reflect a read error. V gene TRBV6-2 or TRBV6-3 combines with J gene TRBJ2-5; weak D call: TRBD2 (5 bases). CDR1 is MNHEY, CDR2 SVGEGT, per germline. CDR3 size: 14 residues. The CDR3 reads CASSSPGYVETRYF. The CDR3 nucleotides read TGTGCCAGCAGTTCCCCGGGGTACGTAGAGACCCGGTACTTC.

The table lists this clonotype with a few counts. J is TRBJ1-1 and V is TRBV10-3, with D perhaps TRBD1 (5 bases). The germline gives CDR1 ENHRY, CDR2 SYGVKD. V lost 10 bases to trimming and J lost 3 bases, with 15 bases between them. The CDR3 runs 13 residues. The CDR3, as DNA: TGTGCCACCCGGGGGGACGCCGACACTGAAGCTTTCTTT. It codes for CATRGDADTEAFF.

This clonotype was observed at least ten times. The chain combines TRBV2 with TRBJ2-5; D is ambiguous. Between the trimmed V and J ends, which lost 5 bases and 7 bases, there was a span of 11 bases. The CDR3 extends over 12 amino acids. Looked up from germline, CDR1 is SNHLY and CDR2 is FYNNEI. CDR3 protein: CASSPDPGTQYF. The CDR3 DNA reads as TGTGCCAGCAGTCCCGATCCGGGGACCCAGTACTTC.

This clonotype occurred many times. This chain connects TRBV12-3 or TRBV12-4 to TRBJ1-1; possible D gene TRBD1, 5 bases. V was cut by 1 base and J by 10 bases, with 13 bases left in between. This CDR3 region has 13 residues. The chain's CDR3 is CASSLGGGTGAFF. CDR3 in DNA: TGTGCCAGCAGTTTAGGGGGGGGTACCGGAGCTTTCTTT.

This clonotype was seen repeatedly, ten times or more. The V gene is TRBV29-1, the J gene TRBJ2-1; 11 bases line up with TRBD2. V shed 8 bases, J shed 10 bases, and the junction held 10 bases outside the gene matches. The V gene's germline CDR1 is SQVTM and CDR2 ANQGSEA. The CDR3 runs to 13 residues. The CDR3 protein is CSTKLAGVEEQFF. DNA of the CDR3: TGCAGCACCAAACTAGCGGGAGTGGAGGAGCAGTTCTTC.

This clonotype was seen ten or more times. This chain's CDR3 is CAISRLRQETQYF. Written as DNA, the CDR3 is TGTGCCATCAGCCGACTACGCCAAGAGACCCAGTACTTC. The genes are TRBV10-3 and TRBJ2-5, with D possibly TRBD2 on 5 matching bases. Trimming pared 6 bases from V and 1 base from J, leaving 9 bases between. The V gene's germline CDR1 is ENHRY and CDR2 SYGVKD. This CDR3 is 13 amino acids long.

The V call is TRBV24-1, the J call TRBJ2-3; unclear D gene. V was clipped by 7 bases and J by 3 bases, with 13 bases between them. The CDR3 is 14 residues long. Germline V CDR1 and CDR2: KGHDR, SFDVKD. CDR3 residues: CATSGPSGTDTQYF. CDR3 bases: TGTGCCACCAGCGGGCCGTCTGGAACAGATACGCAGTATTTT.

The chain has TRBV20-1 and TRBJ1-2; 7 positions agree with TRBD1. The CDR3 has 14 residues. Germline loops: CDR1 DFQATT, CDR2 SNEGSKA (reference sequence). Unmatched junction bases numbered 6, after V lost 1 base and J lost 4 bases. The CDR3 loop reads CSARGDSLLYGYTF. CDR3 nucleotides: TGCAGTGCTAGAGGGGACAGCCTCCTCTATGGCTACACCTTC.

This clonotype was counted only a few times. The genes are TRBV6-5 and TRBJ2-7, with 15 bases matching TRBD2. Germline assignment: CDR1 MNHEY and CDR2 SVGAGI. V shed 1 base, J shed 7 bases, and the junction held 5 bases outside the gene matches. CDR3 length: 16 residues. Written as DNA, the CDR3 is TGTGCCAGCAGTTACTGGACTAGCGGGAGGGCCGTGGAGCAGTACTTC. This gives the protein CASSYWTSGRAVEQYF.